These 6 T cell receptor beta chains came from one sample sequenced in a study of cytomegalovirus exposure and HLA in healthy donors. This PCR relied on a set of 60 Vbeta primers and 13 Jbeta primers. This table comes from immunoSEQ multiplex PCR, and its TCRdb copy is limited to in-frame clones, with some not included. This sample yields 60,000 to 100,000 clones, of which around 78% are seen a single time; less than 6% belongs to the top ten. Sequencing used PBMCs. These receptors all stem from a male donor in good health and CMV-seropositive.

V gene TRBV4-3 combines with J gene TRBJ1-6; 8 bases line up with TRBD1. This CDR3 is 16 amino acids long. With 1 base clipped from V and 10 bases from J, the junction kept 9 bases outside the gene matches. Germline loops: CDR1 LGHNA, CDR2 YSLEER. CDR3 residues: CASSQGDDRGRSPLHF. The CDR3 DNA follows: TGCGCCAGCAGCCAAGGGGACGACAGGGGAAGGTCACCCCTCCACTTT.

CDR3 sequence: CASSPSGGNYGYTF. CDR3 DNA sequence: TGTGCCAGCAGCCCCAGTGGAGGGAACTATGGCTACACCTTC. This chain joins TRBV7-3 and TRBJ1-2; D call uncertain. The CDR3 loop spans 14 amino acids. V was trimmed by 5 bases and J by 2 bases, leaving 12 bases between them. Germline V lookup: CDR1 SGHTA, CDR2 FQGTGA.

There are a few counts of this clone. The chain is built from TRBV11-2 and TRBJ1-1; no clear D gene. Germline V lookup: CDR1 SGHAT, CDR2 FQNNGV. V lost 6 bases, J lost 5 bases, and 16 bases lay in between. This CDR3 has 14 residues. The CDR3 nucleotides read TGTGCCAGCAGTTTATCCGTCTGGGAGACTGAAGCTTTCTTT. Its protein product is CASSLSVWETEAFF.

The chain links TRBV13 to TRBJ2-7; TRBD1 aligns across 8 bases. Germline V gene data show CDR1 as PRHDT and CDR2 as FYEKMQ (reference sequence). The V and J ends lost 4 bases and 6 bases, in that order; junction bases with no gene match: 2. This CDR3 region has 12 residues. CDR3 loop: CASSYGQGEQYF. CDR3 DNA: TGTGCCAGCAGCTACGGACAGGGCGAGCAGTACTTC.

The chain employs TRBV28 and TRBJ2-5; tentative D call: TRBD2 (6 bases). With the DNA end fitting TRBJ2-7 better, the J assignment may be wrong. This CDR3 region has 15 residues. CDR1 MDHEN and CDR2 SYDVKM come from the germline V gene. The CDR3 loop is CASSPPTGVFYEQYF. The CDR3 DNA is TGTGCCAGCAGCCCTCCCACGGGAGTGTTCTACGAGCAGTACTTC.

The CDR3 DNA sequence: TGCGCCAGCAGTTATACTTTAGCGGGCCTCCAAGAGACCCAGTACTTC. It is translated as CASSYTLAGLQETQYF. The chain recombines TRBV5-1 with TRBJ2-5; 7 bases match TRBD2. This CDR3 contains 16 residues. Germline values: CDR1 SGHRS, CDR2 YFSETQ. Trimming removed 5 bases from V and 1 base from J; junction bases left unmatched: 11.